This TCR beta chain was obtained from a study of OX40 agonist ivuxolimab in advanced cancers. Study background: Dose-escalation patients' cancers were hepatocellular carcinoma, melanoma, renal cell or head and neck cancer.

Only in-frame clones appear in the TCRdb table, and some are missing; sequencing was by immunoSEQ multiplex PCR. The repertoire has 13,000 or so clones, 65% to 70% of them found once; the top ten carry approximately 27%. Anyone with autoimmune disease history or systemic immunosuppression was excluded. As regards this clone: Its specificity is not known.

Study-wide points: More expanded clones were seen, on average, in CD8+ T cells than in CD4+.

The V gene's germline CDR1 is MNHEY and CDR2 SMNVEV (reference sequence). The CDR3 runs to 13 residues. Trimming cost V 7 bases and J 7 bases, with 17 bases left between them. This specimen was CD4+ or CD8+ T cells sorted from blood, taken in a trial of the OX40 agonist ivuxolimab. The sequence was obtained from an adult with an advanced solid tumor such as melanoma, head and neck, liver or kidney cancer. The chain joins TRBV27 to TRBJ2-7; D may correspond to TRBD1 or TRBD2 (5 bases each). CDR3 amino acids: CASTGTTSGEQYF. The CDR3 DNA follows: TGTGCCAGCACCGGGACCACCTCGGGAGAGCAGTACTTC.